The clone carrying this TCR beta chain has only a few counts. The antigen is not known. This record comes from a study of cytomegalovirus exposure and HLA in healthy donors. PCR amplification relied on 60 Vbeta primers (plus 13 Jbeta primers). Assay used: immunoSEQ multiplex PCR; TCRdb lists only in-frame clones, some missing. The table includes 200,000 to 250,000 clones, approximately 80% detected once. Study-level points and caveats: A later analysis, which compared TCR beta chains of equal frequency, found the HLA-associated ones more clonally expanded.

Sequences were obtained from PBMCs. This sequence originates from a girl aged 2 to 10 in good health and CMV-seronegative.

CDR3: CASSSQLAGGTDTQYF. The CDR3 region has the DNA TGTGCCAGCAGCTCTCAACTAGCGGGGGGCACAGATACGCAGTATTTT. This chain joins TRBV7-2 and TRBJ2-3; 11 positions match TRBD2. V lost 4 bases, J lost 1 base, and 4 bases stayed unmatched. This CDR3 comprises 16 residues. Germline values: CDR1 SGHTA, CDR2 FQGNSA.